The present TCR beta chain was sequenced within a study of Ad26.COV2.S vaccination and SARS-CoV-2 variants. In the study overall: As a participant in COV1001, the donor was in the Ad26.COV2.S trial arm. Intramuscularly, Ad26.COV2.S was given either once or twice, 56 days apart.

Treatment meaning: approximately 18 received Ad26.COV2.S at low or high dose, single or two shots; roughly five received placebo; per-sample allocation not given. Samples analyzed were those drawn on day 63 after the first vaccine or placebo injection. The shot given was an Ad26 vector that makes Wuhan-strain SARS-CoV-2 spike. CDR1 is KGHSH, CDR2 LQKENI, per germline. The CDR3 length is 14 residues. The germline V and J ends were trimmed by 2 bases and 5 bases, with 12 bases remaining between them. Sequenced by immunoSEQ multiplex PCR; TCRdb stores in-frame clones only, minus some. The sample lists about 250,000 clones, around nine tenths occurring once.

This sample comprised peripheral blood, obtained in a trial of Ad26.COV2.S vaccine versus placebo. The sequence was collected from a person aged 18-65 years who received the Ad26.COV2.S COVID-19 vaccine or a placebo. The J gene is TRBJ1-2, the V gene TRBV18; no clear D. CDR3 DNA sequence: TGTGCCAGCTCACCATCGGGCGCCGATTATGGCTACACCTTC. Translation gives CASSPSGADYGYTF. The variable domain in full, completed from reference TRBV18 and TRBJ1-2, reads NAGVMQNPRHLVRRRGQEARLRCSPMKGHSHVYWYRQLPEEGLKFMVYLQKENIIDESGMPKERFSAEFPKEGPSILRIQQVVRGDSAAYFCASSPSGADYGYTFGSGTRLTVV.